This T cell receptor beta chain was sequenced for a study of blood T cell repertoires in COVID-19. Study background: The origin of the acute and convalescent COVID-19 samples was the United States, Italy and Spain. Sources were T cells, B-cell-depleted T cells, or PBMCs; the material itself was cDNA or gDNA.

Under the authors' procedure: Estimated nucleated cell counts came from reference gene primer amplification. Clones were sequenced by immunoSEQ multiplex PCR, and TCRdb holds only the in-frame ones, with some missing. Clone size and the V and J calls come from that table; the DNA yielded D and trimming. The table has tens of thousands of clones, approximately 79% seen once. This clone is medium-sized (0.01 to 0.1%) by share. Trimming stripped 3 bases from V and 2 bases from J, with 7 bases between. The CDR3 length is 13 residues. Looked up from germline, CDR1 is KGHSH and CDR2 is LQKENI. This chain links TRBV18 with TRBJ1-1; possible D gene TRBD1, 5 bases. This clonotype was sampled from a human donor with acute or convalescent COVID-19. The donor label of this sample is uncertain. The sample was peripheral blood. The CDR3 reads CASSPGLNTEAFF. The CDR3 DNA sequence: TGTGCCAGCTCACCGGGGCTTAACACTGAAGCTTTCTTT.